What follows describes a single TCR beta chain. Trimming pared 4 bases from V and 8 bases from J, leaving 9 bases between. The CDR3 has 12 amino acids. Germline CDR1 is ENHRY and CDR2 is SYGVKD. What was amplified from RNA transcripts were TCR beta CDR3 regions. TCR CDR3 underwent first-round RT-PCR with the HTBI primer set. TCRdb used MiXCR to reprocess the multiplex PCR reads, holding one entry per CDR3 protein. Here the sample spans approximately 510,000 distinct CDR3 sequences, around 43% being singletons. The entry originates in a study of T cells in Graves' hyperthyroidism and ophthalmopathy. Not enrolled were patients with uncontrolled infection, other autoimmune disease, pregnancy or lactation.

The V gene is TRBV10-3, the J gene TRBJ1-3; D perhaps matches TRBD1 (5 bases). The sample comprised peripheral blood or thyroid tissue (not recorded which). The sequence was collected from an adult woman with Graves' disease, either hyperthyroidism or ophthalmopathy (not recorded which). In DNA form, the CDR3 reads TGTGCCATCAGTGCCGGGGGATACACCATATATTTT. Its translation is CAISAGGYTIYF.